The present entry profiles one T cell receptor beta chain with its context. Its specificity is not known. Naive CD45RA+ and memory CD45RA-negative subsets were split from CD4+ cells. Only in-frame clones appear in the TCRdb table, and some are missing; sequencing was by immunoSEQ multiplex PCR. The table records hundreds of thousands of clones, about 96% of them present only once. The CDR3 covers 12 residues. The V gene lost 7 bases and the J gene lost 3 bases, with 9 bases spanning the gap. Per germline, CDR1 MDHEN and CDR2 SYDVKM. This entry comes from a study of shared clonotypes between healthy human individuals. Study conclusions and caveats: The study found approximately 5% of naive CD4 clonotypes shared across a few donors.

Sequencing was performed on naive CD4+ T cells sorted from blood. Subset meaning: CD45RA+ positively selected. The chain couples TRBV28 to TRBJ2-5; D is ambiguous. The TCR was taken from a woman in her 30s in good health. CDR3 amino acids: CASTHREETQYF. DNA for the CDR3: TGTGCCAGCACCCACAGAGAAGAGACCCAGTACTTC.